The present T cell receptor (beta chain) was sequenced within a study of T cell responses to AZD1222 COVID-19 vaccine. Overall study context: Second doses were pooled across both intervals (about 4 or about 12 weeks).

About this clone: The antigen is unknown.

Generated by immunoSEQ multiplex PCR, the TCRdb table keeps only in-frame clones and is missing some. Of about 100,000 clones in the sample, about 88% were seen once. Points from the study as a whole: Females made up more of the donors, who were largely white British, and clonal diversity may have come out too low.

The CDR3 totals 14 residues. This clonotype was obtained from an adult in good health. Sequenced material: peripheral blood, taken on day 0 of AZD1222 vaccination. This chain links TRBV21-1 with TRBJ1-5. TRBV21-1 is a pseudogene locus. The DNA for the CDR3 is TGCGAATCCGTGGGGGGGGTCCAGGGTCAGCCCCAGCATTTT. Amino acids: CESVGGVQGQPQHF.